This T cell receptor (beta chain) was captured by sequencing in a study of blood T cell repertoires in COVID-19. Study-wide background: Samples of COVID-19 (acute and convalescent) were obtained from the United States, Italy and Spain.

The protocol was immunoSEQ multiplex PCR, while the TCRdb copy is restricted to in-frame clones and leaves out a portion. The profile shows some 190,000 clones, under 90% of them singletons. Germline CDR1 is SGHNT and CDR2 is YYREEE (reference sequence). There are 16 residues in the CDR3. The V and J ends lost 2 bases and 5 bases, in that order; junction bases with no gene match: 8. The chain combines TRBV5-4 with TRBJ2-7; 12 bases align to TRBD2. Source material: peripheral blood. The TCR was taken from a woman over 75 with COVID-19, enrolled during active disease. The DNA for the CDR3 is TGTGCCAGCAGCTTAAGACTAGCGGGAGCAGGTGACGAGCAGTACTTC. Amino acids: CASSLRLAGAGDEQYF. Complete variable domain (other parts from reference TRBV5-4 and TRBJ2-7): ETGVTQSPTHLIKTRGQQVTLRCSSQSGHNTVSWYQQALGQGPQFIFQYYREEENGRGNFPPRFSGLQFPNYSSELNVNALELDDSALYLCASSLRLAGAGDEQYFGPGTRLTVT.